These T cell receptor beta chains were read from a single sample in a study of cytomegalovirus exposure and HLA in healthy donors. Sequencing was performed with immunoSEQ multiplex PCR; in TCRdb, only in-frame clones are kept and a portion is missing. Here the sample spans 200,000 to 250,000 clones, 70% to 90% being singletons. The sample consisted of PBMCs. Receptor source: a man aged 25 to 40 in good health and CMV-seronegative. The CDR3 runs from the conserved cysteine through the conserved F or W. The D gene is left open where the match is weak. Clone size, where shown, is once, few, many, or a class for clones that have expanded.

few	TRBV7-3	TRBD1	TRBJ1-6	CASSFGRTGGADSPLHF	TGTGCCAGCAGCTTTGGACGGACAGGGGGTGCGGATTCACCCCTCCACTTT
.	TRBV2	TRBD1	TRBJ2-7	CASSLRQGSYEQYF	TGTGCCAGCAGTCTACGACAGGGTTCCTACGAGCAGTACTTC
.	TRBV10-3	TRBD1	TRBJ1-2	CAISEDADRVVNYGYTF	TGTGCCATCAGTGAGGACGCTGACAGGGTGGTTAACTATGGCTACACCTTC
.	TRBV19	.	TRBJ1-2	CASSTPGGPGYTF	TGTGCCAGTAGTACGCCCGGGGGTCCTGGCTACACCTTC
.	TRBV5-1	TRBD1	TRBJ2-5	CASSEGQGFVQETQYF	TGCGCCAGCAGTGAGGGACAGGGGTTCGTACAAGAGACCCAGTACTTC
.	TRBV13	.	TRBJ2-4	CATSFIRGSSKNIQYF	TGTGCCACCTCGTTTATCAGGGGATCTAGCAAAAACATTCAGTACTTC
.	TRBV7-9	.	TRBJ2-7	CASSFVGAGYEQYF	TGTGCCAGCAGCTTTGTGGGGGCCGGCTACGAGCAGTACTTC
.	TRBV5-4	TRBD1	TRBJ2-5	CASSLGGDRVRGQYF	TGTGCCAGCAGCTTGGGAGGGGACAGGGTTAGAGGCCAGTACTTC
few	TRBV11-2	.	TRBJ1-5	CASSPNRDRPQHF	TGTGCCAGCAGCCCCAACAGGGACCGGCCCCAGCATTTT
.	TRBV28	TRBD1	TRBJ1-1	CASSLKTGSAFF	TGTGCCAGCAGCTTGAAGACAGGGTCGGCTTTCTTT
.	TRBV7-2	.	TRBJ1-2	CASSHTGGAFNSGYTF	TGTGCCAGCAGCCACACCGGTGGTGCCTTTAACAGTGGCTACACCTTC
.	TRBV28	.	TRBJ1-5	CASSLLSLGYQPQHF	TGTGCCAGCAGTTTACTCTCGCTAGGATATCAGCCCCAGCATTTT
.	TRBV27	.	TRBJ2-3	CASNPLVQTRLTSTDTQYF	TGTGCCAGCAACCCTTTGGTACAAACGAGACTAACGAGCACAGATACGCAGTATTTT
.	TRBV27	TRBD1	TRBJ1-6	CASSLRPGQVQNSPLHF	TGTGCCAGCAGTTTAAGACCAGGACAGGTACAAAATTCACCCCTCCACTTT
.	TRBV28	.	TRBJ2-3	CASRPTGTDTQYF	TGTGCCAGCAGACCGACAGGCACAGATACGCAGTATTTT
.	TRBV5-4	.	TRBJ1-2	CASSIRVLDDYTF	TGTGCCAGCAGCATCAGGGTTCTGGATGACTACACCTTC
.	TRBV6-5	TRBD2	TRBJ2-7	CASSGPGEGSYEQYF	TGTGCCAGCAGTGGCCCGGGGGAGGGCTCCTACGAGCAGTACTTC
once	TRBV29-1	TRBD1	TRBJ1-1	CSVEPATGVRNTEAFF	TGCAGCGTTGAACCAGCGACAGGGGTCCGGAACACTGAAGCTTTCTTT
.	TRBV29-1	.	TRBJ2-2	CSVGRYSGGTGELFF	TGCAGCGTTGGTCGGTACAGCGGCGGCACCGGGGAGCTGTTTTTT
.	TRBV7-9	TRBD1	TRBJ1-1	CASSNRTGVLTEAFF	TGTGCCAGCAGCAACCGGACAGGGGTTCTGACTGAAGCTTTCTTT
once	TRBV7-3	TRBD2	TRBJ2-5	CASSSGTTGETQYF	TGTGCCAGCAGCTCCGGGACTACCGGGGAGACCCAGTACTTC
.	TRBV9	TRBD2	TRBJ2-1	CASSVAGGILNEQFF	TGTGCCAGCAGCGTAGCGGGGGGGATCCTCAATGAGCAGTTCTTC
once	TRBV7-9	.	TRBJ1-4	CASRSAKGSGEKLFF	TGTGCCAGCAGGTCAGCAAAGGGGTCTGGCGAAAAACTGTTTTTT
.	TRBV29-1	TRBD1	TRBJ1-1	CSAGTGGNTEAFF	TGCAGCGCCGGGACAGGGGGCAACACTGAAGCTTTCTTT
.	TRBV11-2	.	TRBJ1-2	CASSRGGSPANYGYTF	TGTGCCAGCAGCCGCGGTGGATCTCCAGCTAACTATGGCTACACCTTC
.	TRBV6-1	TRBD2	TRBJ2-2	CASSGLAGGNTGELFF	TGTGCCAGCAGTGGACTAGCGGGGGGGAACACCGGGGAGCTGTTTTTT
.	TRBV5-1	.	TRBJ2-7	CASSLDSHLSSYEQYF	TGCGCCAGCAGCTTGGATAGTCACCTAAGCTCCTACGAGCAGTACTTC
.	TRBV2	TRBD1	TRBJ1-2	CASQGGYGYTF	TGTGCCAGCCAGGGGGGCTATGGCTACACCTTC
once	TRBV9	.	TRBJ1-1	CASSVGVTGNTEAFF	TGTGCCAGCAGCGTAGGGGTGACGGGAAACACTGAAGCTTTCTTT
once	TRBV11-2	.	TRBJ2-7	CASSLTGGRGSYEQYF	TGTGCCAGCAGCTTAACAGGCGGCAGGGGCTCCTACGAGCAGTACTTC
.	TRBV20-1	.	TRBJ1-1	CSTGFRTEAFF	TGCAGTACAGGGTTTCGCACTGAAGCTTTCTTT
.	TRBV7-2	TRBD2	TRBJ2-2	CASSLRLAGLFF	TGTGCCAGCAGCTTAAGACTAGCGGGGCTGTTTTTT
.	TRBV28	.	TRBJ2-7	CASTTPGSVYEQYF	TGTGCCAGCACCACCCCCGGCAGCGTCTACGAGCAGTACTTC
.	TRBV15	.	TRBJ2-3	CATSRENRLASDTQYF	TGTGCCACCAGCAGAGAAAATCGGCTAGCCTCAGATACGCAGTATTTT
.	TRBV5-1	TRBD2	TRBJ2-1	CASSLELAGGTREQFF	TGCGCCAGCAGCTTGGAGTTGGCGGGGGGGACTCGTGAGCAGTTCTTC
.	TRBV5-1	.	TRBJ1-2	CASSLELASEYGYTF	TGCGCCAGCAGCTTGGAGTTGGCTTCCGAATATGGCTACACCTTC
.	TRBV2	TRBD1	TRBJ1-5	CASKTGGRQPQHF	TGTGCCAGCAAAACAGGGGGCCGTCAGCCCCAGCATTTT
.	TRBV5-4	TRBD2	TRBJ2-7	CASSLDPTSGVAGQYF	TGTGCCAGCAGCTTGGACCCGACTAGCGGGGTAGCAGGGCAGTACTTC
.	TRBV7-2	TRBD1	TRBJ1-1	CASSPRTGPEAFF	TGTGCCAGCAGCCCAAGGACAGGGCCTGAAGCTTTCTTT
.	TRBV28	.	TRBJ2-1	CASSGEWPPVEQFF	TGTGCCAGCAGTGGGGAGTGGCCGCCGGTTGAGCAGTTCTTC
.	TRBV7-7	.	TRBJ1-3	CASSPGGSGNTIYF	TGTGCTAGCAGCCCGGGGGGTTCTGGAAACACCATATATTTT
once	TRBV10-3	TRBD2	TRBJ2-6	CAISERGGTSSGANVLTF	TGTGCCATCAGTGAGCGGGGGGGCACGAGCTCTGGGGCCAACGTCCTGACTTTC
.	TRBV5-4	TRBD1	TRBJ2-7	CASSLTDRAYEQYF	TGTGCCAGCAGCCTAACGGACAGGGCGTACGAGCAGTACTTC
once	TRBV4-2	.	TRBJ1-4	CASSPQRAGDEKLFF	TGTGCCAGCAGCCCCCAAAGGGCAGGGGATGAAAAACTGTTTTTT
.	TRBV16	TRBD2	TRBJ2-1	CASSPSPAGGFYNEQFF	TGTGCCAGCAGCCCATCCCCTGCGGGGGGATTCTACAATGAGCAGTTCTTC
once	TRBV18	.	TRBJ1-5	CASSFTQGSNQPQHF	TGTGCCAGCTCATTTACTCAGGGGAGCAATCAGCCCCAGCATTTT
once	TRBV7-8	.	TRBJ2-3	CASSLFMSTDTQYF	TGTGCCAGCAGCTTATTCATGAGCACAGATACGCAGTATTTT
.	TRBV6-1	.	TRBJ2-7	CASSERRGVVYEQYF	TGTGCCAGCAGTGAAAGGAGGGGCGTAGTTTACGAGCAGTACTTC
many	TRBV2	.	TRBJ2-1	CASNQAVSYNEQFF	TGTGCCAGCAATCAGGCCGTCTCCTACAATGAGCAGTTCTTC
.	TRBV28	.	TRBJ1-2	CAPPRPGRSQSGADGYTF	TGTGCACCCCCCCGCCCCGGTCGGTCTCAATCAGGGGCGGATGGCTACACCTTC
.	TRBV5-4	TRBD2	TRBJ2-5	CASSLGGGAGETQYF	TGTGCCAGCAGCTTGGGCGGGGGGGCAGGAGAGACCCAGTACTTC
.	TRBV29-1	.	TRBJ2-3	CSVDSGTDTQYF	TGCAGCGTTGATTCTGGCACAGATACGCAGTATTTT
once	TRBV19	.	TRBJ2-5	CASSIGFLRETQYF	TGTGCCAGTAGTATCGGGTTTTTGAGAGAGACCCAGTACTTC
few	TRBV4-3	.	TRBJ2-2	CASSHRTGIGELFF	TGCGCCAGCAGCCATCGAACAGGGATCGGGGAGCTGTTTTTT